The clone carrying this T cell receptor beta chain showed up just a few times. Its antigen is unknown. The data belong to a study of T cell repertoires in cytomegalovirus infection. Findings and caveats of the study: Predominance within the ex vivo response was attributable to HLA-C-restricted CMV-specific TCR beta clonotypes.

TCRdb reanalysed the reads using MiXCR and keeps one entry per CDR3 protein. The sample holds 700,000 to 950,000 distinct CDR3 sequences, approximately 32% seen once. Germline V gives CDR1 SGHVS, CDR2 FNYEAQ. CDR3 length: 14 amino acids. V was cut by 0 bases and J by 4 bases, with 7 bases left in between. V gene TRBV7-6 combines with J gene TRBJ1-5; no definite D call. The receptor comes from a human donor in good health (CMV status not recorded). Some clones in this sample may be carry-over from other donors' samples. Specimen: cultured CD8+ T cells from PBMCs, collected from culture after CMV antigen stimulation. The DNA of the CDR3 is TGTGCCAGCAGCTTAGCCCCGGGAAATCAGCCCCAGCATTTT. This sequence encodes CASSLAPGNQPQHF.